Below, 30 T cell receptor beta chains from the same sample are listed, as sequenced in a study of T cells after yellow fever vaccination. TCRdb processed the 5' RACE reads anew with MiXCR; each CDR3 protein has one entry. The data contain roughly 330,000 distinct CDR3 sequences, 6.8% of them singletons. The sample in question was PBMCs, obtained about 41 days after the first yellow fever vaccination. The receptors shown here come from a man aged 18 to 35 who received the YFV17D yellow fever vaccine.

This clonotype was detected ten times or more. CDR3 DNA: TGTGCCAGCAGCTCCTGGGACAGGGCGGATGAGCAGTTCTTC. Translated: CASSSWDRADEQFF. V is TRBV5-6 and J is TRBJ2-1, with 9 bases aligning to TRBD1. The germline V gene has CDR1 SGHDT and CDR2 YYEEEE. V lost 3 bases, J lost 8 bases, and 6 bases stayed unmatched. This CDR3 is 14 amino acids long.

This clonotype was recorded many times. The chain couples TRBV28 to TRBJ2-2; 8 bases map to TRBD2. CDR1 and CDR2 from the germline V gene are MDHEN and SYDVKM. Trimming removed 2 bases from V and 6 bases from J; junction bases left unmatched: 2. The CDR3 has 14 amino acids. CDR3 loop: CASSLGAGAGELFF. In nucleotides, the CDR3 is TGTGCCAGCAGTTTAGGAGCGGGAGCCGGGGAGCTGTTTTTT.

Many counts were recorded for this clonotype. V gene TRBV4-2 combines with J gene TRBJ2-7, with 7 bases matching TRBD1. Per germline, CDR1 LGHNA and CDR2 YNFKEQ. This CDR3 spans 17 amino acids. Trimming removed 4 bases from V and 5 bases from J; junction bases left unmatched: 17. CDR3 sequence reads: CASSLTGTQGNVHEQYF. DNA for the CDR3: TGTGCCAGCAGCCTCACGGGCACACAGGGGAATGTGCACGAGCAGTACTTC.

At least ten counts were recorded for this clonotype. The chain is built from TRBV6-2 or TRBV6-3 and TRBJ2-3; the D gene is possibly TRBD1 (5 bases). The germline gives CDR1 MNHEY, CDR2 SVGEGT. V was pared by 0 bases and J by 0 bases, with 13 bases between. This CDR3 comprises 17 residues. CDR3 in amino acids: CASSYSIKGASTDTQYF. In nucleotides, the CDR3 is TGTGCCAGCAGTTACTCGATAAAAGGGGCGAGCACAGATACGCAGTATTTT.

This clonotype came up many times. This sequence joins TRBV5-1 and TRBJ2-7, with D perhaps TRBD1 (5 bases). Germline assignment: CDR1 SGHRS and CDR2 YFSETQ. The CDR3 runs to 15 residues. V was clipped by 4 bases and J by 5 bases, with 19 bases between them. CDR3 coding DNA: TGCGCCAGCAGCGATGCTCCAGGGTCGGAACACGAGCAGTACTTC. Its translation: CASSDAPGSEHEQYF.

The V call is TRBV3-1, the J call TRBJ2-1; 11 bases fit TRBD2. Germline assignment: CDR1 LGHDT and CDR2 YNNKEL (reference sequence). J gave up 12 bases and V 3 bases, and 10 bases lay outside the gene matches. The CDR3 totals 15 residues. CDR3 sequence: CASSQAGTSGSWQFF. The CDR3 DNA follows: TGTGCCAGCAGCCAGGCCGGGACTAGCGGTAGTTGGCAGTTCTTC.

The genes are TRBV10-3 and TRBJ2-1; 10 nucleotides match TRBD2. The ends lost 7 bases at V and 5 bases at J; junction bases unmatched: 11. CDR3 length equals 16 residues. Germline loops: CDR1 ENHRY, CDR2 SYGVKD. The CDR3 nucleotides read TGTGCCATCAATAAACTTAGCGGGGGGACCCACAATGAGCAGTTCTTC. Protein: CAINKLSGGTHNEQFF.

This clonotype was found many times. CDR3 DNA: TGCAGTGCTATACCGGGACTAGCGGGGGGCGGGTCCGGGGAGCTGTTTTTT. Translated, it gives CSAIPGLAGGGSGELFF. This chain connects TRBV20-1 to TRBJ2-2, with TRBD2 matching 15 bases. Germline-derived CDR1 and CDR2 are DFQATT and SNEGSKA (reference sequence). The CDR3 runs to 17 residues. Trimming at V came to 4 bases and at J to 6 bases, leaving 9 bases not matched to a gene.

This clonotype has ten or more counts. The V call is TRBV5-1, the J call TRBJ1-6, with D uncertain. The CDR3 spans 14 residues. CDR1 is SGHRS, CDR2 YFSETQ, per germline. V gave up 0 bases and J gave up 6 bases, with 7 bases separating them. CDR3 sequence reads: CASSLDRGNSPLHF. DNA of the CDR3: TGCGCCAGCAGCTTGGACAGAGGTAATTCACCCCTCCACTTT.

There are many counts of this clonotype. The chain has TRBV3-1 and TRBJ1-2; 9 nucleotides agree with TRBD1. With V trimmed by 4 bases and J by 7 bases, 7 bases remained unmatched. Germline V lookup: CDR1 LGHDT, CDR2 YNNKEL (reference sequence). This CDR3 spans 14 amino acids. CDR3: CASSLDRGMSGYTF. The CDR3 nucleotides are TGTGCCAGCAGCCTTGACAGGGGGATGAGTGGCTACACCTTC.

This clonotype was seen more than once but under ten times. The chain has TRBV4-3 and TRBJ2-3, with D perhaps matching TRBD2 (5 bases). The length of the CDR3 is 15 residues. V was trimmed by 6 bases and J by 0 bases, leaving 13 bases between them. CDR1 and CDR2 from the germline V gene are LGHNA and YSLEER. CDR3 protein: CASRGSATSTDTQYF. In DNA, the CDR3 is TGCGCCAGCAGGGGTAGCGCAACTAGCACAGATACGCAGTATTTT.

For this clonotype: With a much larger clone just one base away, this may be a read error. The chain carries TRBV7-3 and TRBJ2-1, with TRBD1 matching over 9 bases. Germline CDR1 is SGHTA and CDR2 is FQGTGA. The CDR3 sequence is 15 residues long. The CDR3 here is CASSLIQGAYNELFF. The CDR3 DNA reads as TGTGCCAGCAGCTTAATACAGGGGGCCTACAATGAGCTGTTCTTC. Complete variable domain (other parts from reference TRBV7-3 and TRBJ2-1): GAGVSQTPSNKVTEKGKYVELRCDPISGHTALYWYRQSLGQGPEFLIYFQGTGAADDSGLPNDRFFAVRPEGSVSTLKIQRTERGDSAVYLCASSLIQGAYNELFFGPGTRLTVL.

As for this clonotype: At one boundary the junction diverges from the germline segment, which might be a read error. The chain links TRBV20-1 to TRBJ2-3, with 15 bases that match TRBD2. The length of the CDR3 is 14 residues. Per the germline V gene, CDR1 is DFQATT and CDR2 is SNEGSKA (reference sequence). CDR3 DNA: TGCAGTGCGAGGACTAGCGGGGGGGCAGAGACGCAGTATTTT. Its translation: CSARTSGGAETQYF.

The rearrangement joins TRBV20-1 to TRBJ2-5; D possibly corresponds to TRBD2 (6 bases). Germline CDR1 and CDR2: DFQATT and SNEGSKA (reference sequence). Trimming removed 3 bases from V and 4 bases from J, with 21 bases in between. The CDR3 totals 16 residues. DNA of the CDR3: TGCAGTGCTAGTTCGGGAGCAGGGCACGGACTAGAGACCCAGTACTTC. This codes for CSASSGAGHGLETQYF.

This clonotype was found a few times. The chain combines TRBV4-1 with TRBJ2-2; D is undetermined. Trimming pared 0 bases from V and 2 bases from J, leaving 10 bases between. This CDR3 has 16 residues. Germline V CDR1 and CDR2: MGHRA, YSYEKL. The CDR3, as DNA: TGCGCCAGCAGCCAAGATGAAGGATTCAACACCGGGGAGCTGTTTTTT. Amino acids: CASSQDEGFNTGELFF.

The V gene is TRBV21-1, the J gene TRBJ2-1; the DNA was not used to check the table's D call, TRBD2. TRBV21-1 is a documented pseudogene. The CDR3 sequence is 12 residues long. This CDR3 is CARMTRGNEQFF. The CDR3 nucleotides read TGTGCCAGGATGACTAGGGGGAATGAGCAGTTCTTC.

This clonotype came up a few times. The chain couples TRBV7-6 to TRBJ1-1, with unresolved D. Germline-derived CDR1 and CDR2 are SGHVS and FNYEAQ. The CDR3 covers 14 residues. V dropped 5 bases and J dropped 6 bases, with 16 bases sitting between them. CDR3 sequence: CASSTRPDSPEAFF. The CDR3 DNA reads TGTGCCAGCAGCACCCGACCGGATTCACCTGAAGCTTTCTTT. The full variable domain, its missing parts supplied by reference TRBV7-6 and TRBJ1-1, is GAGVSQSPRYKVTKRGQDVALRCDPISGHVSLYWYRQALGQGPEFLTYFNYEAQQDKSGLPNDRFSAERPEGSISTLTIQRTEQRDSAMYRCASSTRPDSPEAFFGQGTRLTVV.

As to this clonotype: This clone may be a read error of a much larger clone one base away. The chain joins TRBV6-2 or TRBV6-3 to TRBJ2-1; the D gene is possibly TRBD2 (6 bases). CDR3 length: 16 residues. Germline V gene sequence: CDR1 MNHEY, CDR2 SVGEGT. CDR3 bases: TGTACCAGCAGTTACTGGAGGGGCTCTTCCTACAATGAGCAGTTCTTC. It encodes CTSSYWRGSSYNEQFF.

DNA for the CDR3: TGTGCCAGCAACCTTGGACAGTCAAATGAAGCTTTCTTT. Residues: CASNLGQSNEAFF. The J gene is TRBJ1-1, the V gene TRBV6-1; perhaps TRBD1 as D (6 bases). Germline V CDR1 and CDR2: MNHNS, SASEGT. This CDR3 has 13 amino acids. Between the trimmed V and J ends, which lost 7 bases and 7 bases, there was a span of 16 bases.

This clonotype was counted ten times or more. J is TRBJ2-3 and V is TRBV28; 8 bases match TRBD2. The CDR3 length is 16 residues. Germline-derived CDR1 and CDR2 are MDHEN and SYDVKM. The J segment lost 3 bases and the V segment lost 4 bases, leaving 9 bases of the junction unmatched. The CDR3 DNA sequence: TGTGCCAGCAGTTCCGGAAGGCGGGGGGTTACAGATACGCAGTATTTT. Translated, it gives CASSSGRRGVTDTQYF.

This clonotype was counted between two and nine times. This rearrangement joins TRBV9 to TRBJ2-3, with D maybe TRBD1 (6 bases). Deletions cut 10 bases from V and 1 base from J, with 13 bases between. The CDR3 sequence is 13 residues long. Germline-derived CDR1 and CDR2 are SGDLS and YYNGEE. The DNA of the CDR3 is TGTGCCTCTCAGGCAGGGGGCACAGATACGCAGTATTTT. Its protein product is CASQAGGTDTQYF.

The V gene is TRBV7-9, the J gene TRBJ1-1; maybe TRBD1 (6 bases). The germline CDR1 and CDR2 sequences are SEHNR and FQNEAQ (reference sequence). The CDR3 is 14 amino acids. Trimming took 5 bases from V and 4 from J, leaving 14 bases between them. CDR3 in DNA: TGTGCCAGCAGCAAAATTCAGGGGAGCACTGAAGCTTTCTTT. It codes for CASSKIQGSTEAFF.

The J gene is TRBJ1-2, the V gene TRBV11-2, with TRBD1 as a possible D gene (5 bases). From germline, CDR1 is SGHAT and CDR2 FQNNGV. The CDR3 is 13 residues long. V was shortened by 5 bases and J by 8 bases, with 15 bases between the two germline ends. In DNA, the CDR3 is TGTGCCAGCAGCGATCCGGGACTTTTCGGCTACACCTTC. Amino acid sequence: CASSDPGLFGYTF.

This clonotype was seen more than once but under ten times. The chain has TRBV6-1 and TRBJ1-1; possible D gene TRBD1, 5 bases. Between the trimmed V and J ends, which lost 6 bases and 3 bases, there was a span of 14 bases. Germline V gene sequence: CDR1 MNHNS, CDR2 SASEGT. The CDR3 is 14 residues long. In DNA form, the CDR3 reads TGTGCCAGCAGAGGTGAGGGACCTTACACTGAAGCTTTCTTT. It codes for CASRGEGPYTEAFF.

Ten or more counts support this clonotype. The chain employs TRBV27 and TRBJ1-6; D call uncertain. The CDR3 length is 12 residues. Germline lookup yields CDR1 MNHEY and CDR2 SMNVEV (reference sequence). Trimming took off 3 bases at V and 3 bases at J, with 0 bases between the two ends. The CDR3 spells CASSFYNSPLHF. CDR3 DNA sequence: TGTGCCAGCAGTTTCTATAATTCACCCCTCCACTTT.

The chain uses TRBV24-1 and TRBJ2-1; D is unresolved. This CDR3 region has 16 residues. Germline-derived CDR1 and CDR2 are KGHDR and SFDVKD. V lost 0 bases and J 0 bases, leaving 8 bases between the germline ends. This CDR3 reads CATSDLSASSYNEQFF. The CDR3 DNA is TGTGCCACCAGTGATTTGTCCGCTTCCTCCTACAATGAGCAGTTCTTC.

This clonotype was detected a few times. As DNA, the CDR3 is TGCGCCAGCAGCCATGGAGGGGGCGGCTCCAACATTCAGTACTTC. Protein: CASSHGGGGSNIQYF. V and J are TRBV4-3 and TRBJ2-4; possible D gene TRBD1, 7 bases. V was cut by 3 bases and J by 7 bases, with 16 bases left in between. Germline CDR1 reads LGHNA; CDR2 reads YSLEER. The CDR3 loop spans 15 amino acids.

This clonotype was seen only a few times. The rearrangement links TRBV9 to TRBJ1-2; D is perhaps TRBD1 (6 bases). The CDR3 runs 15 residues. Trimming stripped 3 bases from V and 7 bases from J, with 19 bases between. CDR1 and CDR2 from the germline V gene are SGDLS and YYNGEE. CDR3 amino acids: CASSGTGRRLGGYTF. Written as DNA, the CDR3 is TGTGCCAGCAGCGGAACAGGGCGAAGGTTAGGTGGCTACACCTTC. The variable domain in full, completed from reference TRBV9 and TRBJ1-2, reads DSGVTQTPKHLITATGQRVTLRCSPRSGDLSVYWYQQSLDQGLQFLIQYYNGEERAKGNILERFSAQQFPDLHSELNLSSLELGDSALYFCASSGTGRRLGGYTFGSGTRLTVV.

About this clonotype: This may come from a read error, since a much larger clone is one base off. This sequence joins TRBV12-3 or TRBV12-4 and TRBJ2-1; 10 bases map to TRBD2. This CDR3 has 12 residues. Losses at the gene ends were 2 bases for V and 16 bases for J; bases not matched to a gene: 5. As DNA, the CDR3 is TGTGCCAGCAGTTTAACCGGGACTAGCGCATTCTTC. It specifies CASSLTGTSAFF.

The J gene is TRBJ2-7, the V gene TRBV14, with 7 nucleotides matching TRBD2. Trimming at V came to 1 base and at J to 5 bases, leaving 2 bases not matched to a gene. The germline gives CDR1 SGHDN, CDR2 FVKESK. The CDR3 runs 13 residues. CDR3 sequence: CASSQGGGDEQYF. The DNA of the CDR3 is TGTGCCAGCAGCCAAGGGGGAGGGGACGAGCAGTACTTC.